This paragraph reports one T cell receptor (beta chain). Sequenced by immunoSEQ multiplex PCR; TCRdb stores in-frame clones only, minus some. In the table there are millions of clones, approximately 94% of which are singletons. The data were obtained in a study of shared clonotypes between healthy human individuals. This CDR3 contains 15 residues. The germline V gene has CDR1 MNHNY and CDR2 SVGAGI (reference sequence). Trimming stripped 2 bases from V and 5 bases from J, with 13 bases between. Positively selected for CCR7, the CD45RO-negative cells used as naive CD8 cells excluded terminally differentiated effector memory CD45RA+ cells.

Source material: naive CD8+ T cells sorted from blood. V and J are TRBV6-6 and TRBJ1-5, with a possible D match to TRBD1 (6 bases). This clonotype was obtained from a young man in good health. The CDR3 DNA is TGTGCCAGCAGTTACCCCGGGGCAGGGGATCAGCCCCAGCATTTT. Translating gives CASSYPGAGDQPQHF.